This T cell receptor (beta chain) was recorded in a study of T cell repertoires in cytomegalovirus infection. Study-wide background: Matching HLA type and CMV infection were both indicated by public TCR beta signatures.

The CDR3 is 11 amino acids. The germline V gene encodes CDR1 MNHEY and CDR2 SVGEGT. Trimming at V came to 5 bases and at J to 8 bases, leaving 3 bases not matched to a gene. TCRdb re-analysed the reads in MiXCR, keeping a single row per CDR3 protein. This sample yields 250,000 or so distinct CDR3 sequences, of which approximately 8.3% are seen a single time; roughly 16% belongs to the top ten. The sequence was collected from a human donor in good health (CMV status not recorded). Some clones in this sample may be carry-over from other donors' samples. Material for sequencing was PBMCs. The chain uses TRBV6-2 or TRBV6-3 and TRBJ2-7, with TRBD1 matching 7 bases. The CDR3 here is CASSPDRKQYF. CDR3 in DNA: TGTGCCAGCAGTCCGGACAGGAAGCAGTACTTC.